Each of the 32 T cell receptor beta chains below was sequenced from the same sample in a study of blood T cell repertoires in COVID-19. Libraries were prepared by immunoSEQ multiplex PCR; TCRdb keeps only in-frame clonotypes and omits some of them. The sample consists of around 160,000 clones, 80% of them appearing once. The sequenced material came from peripheral blood. The receptors shown here come from a man in his 60s with active or convalescent COVID-19.

This sequence joins TRBV5-1 and TRBJ2-7; 8 bases align to TRBD1. Germline V gene sequence: CDR1 SGHRS, CDR2 YFSETQ. J gave up 2 bases and V 3 bases, and 10 bases lay outside the gene matches. This CDR3 is 16 amino acids long. The DNA for the CDR3 is TGCGCCAGCAGCTCCGCAGGGGGCGGGGCCCCCTACGAGCAGTACTTC. Translation: CASSSAGGGAPYEQYF.

The chain is built from TRBV2 and TRBJ1-1, with a weak D call TRBD1 (5 bases). Germline values: CDR1 SNHLY, CDR2 FYNNEI. Trimming removed 0 bases at V and 4 bases at J, with 12 bases between. The CDR3 covers 15 residues. DNA of the CDR3: TGTGCCAGCAGTGAAGCTTGGTCAAGGGGCACTGAAGCTTTCTTT. Amino acid sequence: CASSEAWSRGTEAFF.

J is TRBJ2-7 and V is TRBV5-5; possibly TRBD2 for D (5 bases). Germline CDR1 and CDR2: SGHKS and YYEKEE (reference sequence). V lost 5 bases and J 7 bases, leaving 16 bases between the germline ends. The CDR3 covers 13 residues. Here the CDR3 DNA reads TGTGCCAGCAGTCCGCCGGGGTCCCTAGAGCAGTACTTC. Protein sequence: CASSPPGSLEQYF.

The chain joins TRBV6-4 to TRBJ2-7, with 12 bases matching TRBD2. Germline V gives CDR1 MRHNA, CDR2 SNTAGT. This CDR3 spans 16 amino acids. The V segment lost 3 bases and the J segment 0 bases; nucleotides outside the gene matches: 3. CDR3 nucleotide sequence: TGTGCCAGCAGTGAGTCTAGCGGGAGGGTCTCCTACGAGCAGTACTTC. Protein product: CASSESSGRVSYEQYF.

The genes are TRBV6-5 and TRBJ2-7, with a weak D call TRBD1 (5 bases). Germline V gives CDR1 MNHEY, CDR2 SVGAGI. Trimming left V 4 bases short and J 1 base short, with 11 bases between. The length of the CDR3 is 14 residues. The CDR3 protein is CASSSGHLSYEQYF. The CDR3 DNA reads as TGTGCCAGCAGTTCTGGACATTTGTCCTACGAGCAGTACTTC.

The V and J genes are TRBV7-8 and TRBJ2-7; 7 bases are a match to TRBD1. V lost 2 bases, J lost 4 bases, and 8 bases stayed unmatched. The CDR3 totals 15 residues. Germline lookup yields CDR1 SGHVS and CDR2 FQNEAQ. CDR3 amino acids: CASSLSRDRLYEQYF. The CDR3 DNA follows: TGTGCCAGCAGCTTATCCAGGGACAGACTTTACGAGCAGTACTTC.

V and J are TRBV7-2 and TRBJ2-1; D ambiguous. Trimming took off 3 bases at V and 6 bases at J, with 9 bases between the two ends. Per germline, CDR1 SGHTA and CDR2 FQGNSA. CDR3 length: 13 residues. CDR3 DNA sequence: TGTGCCAGCAGCTTGGCTAGGATCAATGAGCAGTTCTTC. Its translation: CASSLARINEQFF.

V gene TRBV6-5 combines with J gene TRBJ2-1; D perhaps matches TRBD1 (5 bases). V was trimmed by 5 bases and J by 3 bases, leaving 11 bases between them. Germline assignment: CDR1 MNHEY and CDR2 SVGAGI. The CDR3 is 14 residues long. The CDR3 nucleotides are TGTGCCAGCAGTCCTAGGCAGGGCTACAATGAGCAGTTCTTC. It codes for CASSPRQGYNEQFF.

The chain couples TRBV11-2 to TRBJ2-2; the D gene is possibly TRBD1 (5 bases). Trimming shortened V by 4 bases and J by 3 bases, and 15 bases separated the two germline ends. CDR3 length: 16 amino acids. Germline CDR1 reads SGHAT; CDR2 reads FQNNGV. The CDR3 loop is CASSSMGRADTGELFF. The CDR3 bases are TGTGCCAGCAGCTCGATGGGCAGGGCGGACACCGGGGAGCTGTTTTTT.

J is TRBJ2-2 and V is TRBV10-3; 9 bases map to TRBD1. V shed 10 bases and J 0 bases; nucleotides not matched to a gene: 9. The V gene's germline CDR1 is ENHRY and CDR2 SYGVKD. This CDR3 is built from 16 residues. The CDR3 DNA sequence: TGTGCCACCCGGGACAGGGATCGATCGAACACCGGGGAGCTGTTTTTT. Its protein is CATRDRDRSNTGELFF.

The genes are TRBV28 and TRBJ1-4; D is perhaps TRBD1 (5 bases). The V gene's germline CDR1 is MDHEN and CDR2 SYDVKM. V shed 4 bases and J shed 7 bases, with 16 bases lying between them. This CDR3 region has 15 residues. The CDR3 region has the DNA TGTGCCAGCAGTTCCCGAGGGGAGGGGAGTGAAAAACTGTTTTTT. Protein product: CASSSRGEGSEKLFF.

The gene calls are TRBV7-8 and TRBJ1-1; the D gene is possibly TRBD1 (5 bases). Trimming took 0 bases from V and 2 from J, leaving 22 bases between them. Germline V CDR1 and CDR2: SGHVS, FQNEAQ. The CDR3 length is 19 residues. The chain's CDR3 is CASSLAVHGRVGSNTEAFF. Here the CDR3 DNA reads TGTGCCAGCAGCTTAGCGGTCCACGGCAGGGTGGGATCAAACACTGAAGCTTTCTTT.

This chain connects TRBV29-1 to TRBJ2-2, with a weak D call TRBD2 (6 bases). Trimming took off 3 bases at V and 0 bases at J, with 11 bases between the two ends. The CDR3 runs 15 residues. Germline CDR1 reads SQVTM; CDR2 reads ANQGSEA. CDR3 bases: TGCAGCGTTGACGTCGGGAGCGCGAACACCGGGGAGCTGTTTTTT. Translation: CSVDVGSANTGELFF.

V usage is TRBV19 and J usage is TRBJ1-2, with D possibly matching TRBD1 (6 bases). Germline V CDR1 and CDR2: LNHDA, SQIVND (reference sequence). The CDR3 is made up of 15 amino acids. Deletions cut 6 bases from V and 4 bases from J, with 18 bases between. The CDR3 DNA is TGTGCCAGTAGCCTCACGCCGGGGGGCGCCTATGGCTACACCTTC. Encoded protein: CASSLTPGGAYGYTF.

V is TRBV23-1 and J is TRBJ2-7; possible D gene TRBD1, 5 bases. TRBV23-1 falls under the ORF class, with uncertain function. The CDR3 covers 14 residues. V gave up 5 bases and J gave up 6 bases, with 17 bases separating them. CDR3 sequence: CASSKLTGAGEQYF. CDR3 sequence (DNA): TGCGCCAGCAGTAAGTTAACAGGTGCAGGCGAGCAGTACTTC.

The genes are TRBV9 and TRBJ1-4; D is unresolved. Trimming left V 0 bases short and J 6 bases short, with 6 bases between. CDR3 size: 13 residues. Germline V lookup: CDR1 SGDLS, CDR2 YYNGEE. CDR3 in amino acids: CASSVGLDEKLFF. The CDR3 DNA sequence: TGTGCCAGCAGCGTAGGGCTAGATGAAAAACTGTTTTTT.

V usage is TRBV5-1 and J usage is TRBJ1-5; 7 bases map to TRBD1. The germline V gene encodes CDR1 SGHRS and CDR2 YFSETQ. The J segment lost 6 bases and the V segment lost 4 bases, leaving 4 bases of the junction unmatched. This CDR3 region has 13 residues. The CDR3 DNA sequence: TGCGCCAGCAGCGAAGGACAGGCTCAGCCCCAGCATTTT. It specifies CASSEGQAQPQHF.

This clone was seen just once. The chain has TRBV28 and TRBJ2-2; D ambiguous. V dropped 5 bases and J dropped 0 bases, with 10 bases sitting between them. This CDR3 spans 15 amino acids. CDR1 and CDR2 from the germline V gene are MDHEN and SYDVKM. CDR3 bases: TGTGCCAGCAGTCCGGTGGGCGCGAACACCGGGGAGCTGTTTTTT. It specifies CASSPVGANTGELFF.

The gene calls are TRBV4-3 and TRBJ2-7, with 10 bases aligning to TRBD2. V shed 0 bases and J 3 bases; nucleotides not matched to a gene: 5. The CDR3 has 16 amino acids. Germline V lookup: CDR1 LGHNA, CDR2 YSLEER. The CDR3 coding sequence is TGCGCCAGCAGCCAAGATCTAAGGACTAGCGGCTACGAGCAGTACTTC. Protein sequence: CASSQDLRTSGYEQYF.

CDR3 nucleotides: TGCAGCGTGGAGGAGGGCTACGAGCAGTACTTC. Translated, it gives CSVEEGYEQYF. This rearrangement joins TRBV29-1 to TRBJ2-7; perhaps TRBD2 as D (6 bases). The CDR3 is 11 residues long. V was shortened by 6 bases and J by 3 bases, with 9 bases between the two germline ends. The germline V gene encodes CDR1 SQVTM and CDR2 ANQGSEA.

There are a few counts of this clone. The CDR3 is CASNPGGGAVEQFF. In DNA, the CDR3 is TGCGCCAGCAACCCGGGGGGCGGGGCCGTAGAGCAGTTCTTC. The J gene is TRBJ2-1, the V gene TRBV5-1; D might be TRBD2 (7 bases). Germline-derived CDR1 and CDR2 are SGHRS and YFSETQ. Trimming shortened V by 6 bases and J by 10 bases, and 20 bases separated the two germline ends. This CDR3 has 14 residues.

The CDR3 DNA reads as TGTGCCATCAGTGAAGGGACTAGCGGGAGGGTGACAGATACGCAGTATTTT. It specifies CAISEGTSGRVTDTQYF. The V gene is TRBV10-3, the J gene TRBJ2-3, with TRBD2 matching 16 bases. Germline V lookup: CDR1 ENHRY, CDR2 SYGVKD. The CDR3 is 17 residues long. V shed 3 bases and J 3 bases; nucleotides not matched to a gene: 3.

Here the CDR3 DNA reads TGTGCCAGCAGCTTGGGTATCACAGGGAGTCGGGGCTACACCTTC. Translated: CASSLGITGSRGYTF. The chain combines TRBV11-2 with TRBJ1-2; D may be TRBD1 (6 bases). This CDR3 spans 15 amino acids. V was shortened by 3 bases and J by 8 bases, with 19 bases between the two germline ends. The germline V gene encodes CDR1 SGHAT and CDR2 FQNNGV.

V gene TRBV19 combines with J gene TRBJ2-1; D might be TRBD1 (5 bases). Trimming stripped 0 bases from V and 9 bases from J, with 9 bases between. Germline loops: CDR1 LNHDA, CDR2 SQIVND (reference sequence). CDR3 length: 13 amino acids. This CDR3 reads CASSIDGAIEQFF. DNA for the CDR3: TGTGCCAGTAGTATAGATGGGGCCATTGAGCAGTTCTTC.

V is TRBV18 and J is TRBJ2-3; 10 nucleotides line up with TRBD2. From germline, CDR1 is KGHSH and CDR2 LQKENI. This CDR3 has 17 residues. V shed 0 bases, J shed 5 bases, and the junction held 8 bases outside the gene matches. The CDR3 region is CASSPPAAGGRGDTQYF. The CDR3 nucleotides are TGTGCCAGCTCACCACCGGCAGCGGGAGGGCGGGGAGATACGCAGTATTTT.

This sequence joins TRBV7-2 and TRBJ2-5; TRBD2 might be the D (6 bases). The CDR3 loop spans 14 amino acids. V lost 6 bases and J 5 bases, leaving 16 bases between the germline ends. Germline V gene sequence: CDR1 SGHTA, CDR2 FQGNSA. CDR3 in DNA: TGTGCCAGCAGTCGCCGGGACTCGAGGGAGACCCAGTACTTC. Amino acid sequence: CASSRRDSRETQYF.

The V gene is TRBV19, the J gene TRBJ2-1, with 8 bases fitting TRBD2. The CDR3 covers 17 residues. V gave up 6 bases and J gave up 7 bases; unmatched junction bases: 17. The germline V gene has CDR1 LNHDA and CDR2 SQIVND (reference sequence). The CDR3 here is CASSLSTVRGLGNEQFF. DNA for the CDR3: TGTGCCAGTAGCCTATCCACGGTACGGGGACTAGGGAATGAGCAGTTCTTC.

The rearrangement links TRBV10-1 to TRBJ1-2, with D perhaps TRBD1 (6 bases). V was shortened by 8 bases and J by 10 bases, with 14 bases between the two germline ends. This CDR3 comprises 11 residues. Germline CDR1 reads WNHNN; CDR2 reads SYGVQD (reference sequence). The CDR3 DNA is TGCGCCAGCTTCTGCAGACAGGACTACACCTTC. The encoded protein is CASFCRQDYTF.

This clone has only one observation. V gene TRBV18 combines with J gene TRBJ2-7, with a weak D call TRBD1 (6 bases). Between the trimmed V and J ends, which lost 3 bases and 6 bases, there was a span of 15 bases. Per germline, CDR1 KGHSH and CDR2 LQKENI. The CDR3 spans 14 residues. As DNA, the CDR3 is TGTGCCAGCTCACCGGGGGCGCCCCTGGGCGAGCAGTACTTC. It translates to CASSPGAPLGEQYF.

This clone showed up just a few times. V and J are TRBV6-5 and TRBJ1-1; 8 bases are shared with TRBD1. V dropped 2 bases and J dropped 2; count of bases not matched to a gene: 4. CDR3 length: 15 residues. The germline gives CDR1 MNHEY, CDR2 SVGAGI. The DNA for the CDR3 is TGTGCCAGCAGTTACCAGGGGGCGCCAAACACTGAAGCTTTCTTT. Encoded protein: CASSYQGAPNTEAFF.

The chain joins TRBV3-1 (or the pseudogene TRBV3-2) to TRBJ1-6; TRBD1 matches 7 bases. V was pared by 2 bases and J by 5 bases, with 6 bases of the junction left unmatched. The CDR3 covers 16 residues. From germline, CDR1 is LGHDT and CDR2 YNNKEL (reference sequence). As DNA, the CDR3 is TGTGCCAGCAGCCAAAAACCGGGACAGAATAATTCACCCCTCCACTTT. Protein sequence: CASSQKPGQNNSPLHF.

The chain carries TRBV5-5 and TRBJ2-2; TRBD1 agrees at 7 bases. This CDR3 has 15 residues. Germline V lookup: CDR1 SGHKS, CDR2 YYEKEE (reference sequence). The V segment lost 2 bases and the J segment 0 bases; nucleotides outside the gene matches: 1. CDR3 nucleotide sequence: TGTGCCAGCAGCTTAGACAGGGCGAACACCGGGGAGCTGTTTTTT. Amino acid sequence: CASSLDRANTGELFF.